This T cell receptor beta chain was sequenced for a study of blood T cell repertoires in COVID-19. As for the study in general: COVID-19 samples from acute and convalescent phases originated in the United States, Italy and Spain. PBMCs, B-cell-depleted T cells, or T cells provided the cDNA or gDNA that made up the material.

In the original workflow: Nucleated cell number was recorded as an estimate derived from reference gene primer amplification. TCRdb's copy holds only in-frame clones and misses some; the assay was immunoSEQ multiplex PCR. Clone size and the V and J calls come from that table; the DNA yielded D and trimming. The table includes a few hundred thousand clones, roughly 90% detected once. Material for sequencing was peripheral blood. This receptor was identified in a man aged 45 to 65 with acute or convalescent COVID-19.

The CDR3 reads CASSPGGQGGAGELFF. The CDR3 nucleotides are TGTGCCAGCAGCCCGGGGGGACAGGGTGGCGCCGGGGAGCTGTTTTTT. The chain is built from TRBV5-4 and TRBJ2-2, with 9 nucleotides matching TRBD1. Per germline, CDR1 SGHNT and CDR2 YYREEE (reference sequence). Trimming at V came to 4 bases and at J to 6 bases, leaving 10 bases not matched to a gene. The CDR3 covers 16 residues.